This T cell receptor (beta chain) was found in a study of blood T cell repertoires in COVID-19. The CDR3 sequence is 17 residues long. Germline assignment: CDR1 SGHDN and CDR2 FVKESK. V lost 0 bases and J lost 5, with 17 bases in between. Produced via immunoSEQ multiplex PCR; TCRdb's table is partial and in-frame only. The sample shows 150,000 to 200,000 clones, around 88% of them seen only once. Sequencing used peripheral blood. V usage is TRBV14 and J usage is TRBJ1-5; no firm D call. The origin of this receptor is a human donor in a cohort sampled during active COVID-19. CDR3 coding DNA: TGTGCCAGCAGCCAAGATTCTCGGCAGAGCGAGGATCAGCCCCAGCATTTT. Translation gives CASSQDSRQSEDQPQHF. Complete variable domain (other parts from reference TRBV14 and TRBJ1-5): EAGVTQFPSHSVIEKGQTVTLRCDPISGHDNLYWYRRVMGKEIKFLLHFVKESKQDESGMPNNRFLAERTGGTYSTLKVQPAELEDSGVYFCASSQDSRQSEDQPQHFGDGTRLSIL.